Reported below is one T cell receptor (beta chain). Under the authors' procedure: How many nucleated cells were present was estimated from reference gene primer amplification. Only in-frame clones appear in the TCRdb table, and some are missing; sequencing was by immunoSEQ multiplex PCR. V and J calls and clone size come straight from that table; D and trimming were deduced from the DNA. The sample holds 140,000 to 150,000 clones, 86% seen once. CDR1 and CDR2 (germline): SGHAT, FQNNGV. The CDR3 runs to 15 residues. V dropped 3 bases and J dropped 5 bases, with 16 bases sitting between them. The record originates from a study of blood T cell repertoires in COVID-19. Study-wide background: The samples span acute and convalescent COVID-19 from the United States, Italy and Spain.

The V and J genes are TRBV11-2 and TRBJ2-5, with TRBD1 as a possible D gene (6 bases). The receptor was isolated from a man in his fifties or sixties who had recovered from COVID-19. The sequencing input was PBMCs or T cells enriched from blood (not recorded which). CDR3 protein: CASSFGAGELETQYF. The DNA of the CDR3 is TGTGCCAGCAGCTTTGGTGCAGGGGAGTTGGAGACCCAGTACTTC.